This passage covers 4 T cell receptor beta chains from one sample sequenced in a study of blood T cell repertoires in COVID-19 (TCRdb year 2020). The library came from the immunoSEQ multiplex PCR assay. Sourced from immuneACCESS, this table was stored by TCRdb with only in-frame sequences that have V and J called. A share of the clones is absent; for the studies checked, an unresolved V gene accounts for under half, and the remainder has no known explanation. For this sample there are approximately 170,000 clones; around 81% appear just once. Approximately 6% of the sample lies in the top ten. The specimen sequenced was PBMCs or T cells enriched from blood (not recorded which). These receptors originate from a man aged 40-49 years who had recovered from COVID-19.

The chain couples TRBV19 to TRBJ2-3; 8 bases fit TRBD2. This CDR3 has 20 residues. Germline loops: CDR1 LNHDA, CDR2 SQIVND (reference sequence). V lost 3 bases, J lost 0 bases, and 17 bases stayed unmatched. The CDR3 spells CASSMRWAGGGYTSTDTQYF. The CDR3 coding sequence is TGTGCCAGTAGTATGAGGTGGGCGGGGGGCGGATATACTAGCACAGATACGCAGTATTTT.

The rearrangement links TRBV7-3 to TRBJ2-3; tentative D call: TRBD2 (5 bases). The CDR3 consists of 16 residues. Trimming shortened V by 2 bases and J by 3 bases, and 15 bases separated the two germline ends. The germline V gene has CDR1 SGHTA and CDR2 FQGTGA. CDR3 nucleotides: TGTGCCAGCAGCTTAGCGGCTAGCCCCTGGACAGATACGCAGTATTTT. Translated, it gives CASSLAASPWTDTQYF.

The rearrangement links TRBV9 to TRBJ2-1; 8 bases fit TRBD2. Germline V gives CDR1 SGDLS, CDR2 YYNGEE. The V segment lost 4 bases and the J segment 7 bases; nucleotides outside the gene matches: 13. This CDR3 is built from 16 residues. The CDR3 nucleotides read TGTGCCAGCAGCCCCCAAGGGGGACTAGTTTTTAATGAGCAGTTCTTC. This codes for CASSPQGGLVFNEQFF. Looking up the rest from reference TRBV9 and TRBJ2-1 gives the full variable domain: DSGVTQTPKHLITATGQRVTLRCSPRSGDLSVYWYQQSLDQGLQFLIQYYNGEERAKGNILERFSAQQFPDLHSELNLSSLELGDSALYFCASSPQGGLVFNEQFFGPGTRLTVL.

CDR3 DNA sequence: TGTGCCAGCAGTAGGACAGGGGTCAGAGCCGGGGAGCTGTTTTTT. Protein sequence: CASSRTGVRAGELFF. The chain employs TRBV5-4 and TRBJ2-2; 9 bases fit TRBD1. Germline V CDR1 and CDR2: SGHNT, YYREEE (reference sequence). The CDR3 runs 15 residues. Germline trimming cut 5 bases from V and 6 bases from J; bases unmatched to any gene: 8.